Each of the 14 T cell receptor beta chains below was sequenced from the same sample in a study of multiple sclerosis patients with progressive multifocal leukoencephalopathy (dated by TCRdb to between 2018 and 2021). The time point label, as the study defines it: around 13 months of natalizumab therapy. The treatment or condition label on this specimen signifies: on natalizumab therapy at sampling. Receptors were amplified or captured by the immunoSEQ multiplex PCR assay. Sourced from immuneACCESS, this table was stored by TCRdb with only in-frame sequences that have V and J called. A share of the clones is absent; for the studies checked, an unresolved V gene accounts for under half, and the remainder has no known explanation. The sample table lists approximately 30,000 clones, nearly 90% of them with a count of one. The top ten clones comprise approximately 1.2% of the sample. Sequences were derived from PBMCs, sampled from a patient treated with natalizumab. The receptors were sampled from a human donor with multiple sclerosis.

This chain joins TRBV5-4 and TRBJ1-2; D might be TRBD1 (5 bases). The germline V gene encodes CDR1 SGHNT and CDR2 YYREEE (reference sequence). V lost 7 bases and J lost 1, with 8 bases in between. CDR3 size: 12 residues. Here the CDR3 DNA reads TGTGCCAGCGGGGGGGGTAACTATGGCTACACCTTC. Amino acid sequence: CASGGGNYGYTF.

The chain couples TRBV30 to TRBJ2-2; 9 positions match TRBD1. The germline V gene has CDR1 GTSNPN and CDR2 SVGIG (reference sequence). CDR3 length: 15 residues. The V segment lost 2 bases and the J segment 2 bases; nucleotides outside the gene matches: 3. DNA of the CDR3: TGTGCCTGGAGTCGGACAGGGGACAACACCGGGGAGCTGTTTTTT. Translation: CAWSRTGDNTGELFF.

This chain connects TRBV5-6 to TRBJ1-1, with D hard to call. In germline, CDR1 is SGHDT, CDR2 YYEEEE. Trimming took 0 bases from V and 4 from J, leaving 1 base between them. The CDR3 runs 11 residues. The CDR3 is CASSLGTEAFF. CDR3 nucleotides: TGTGCCAGCAGCTTGGGCACTGAAGCTTTCTTT. Looking up the rest from reference TRBV5-6 and TRBJ1-1 gives the full variable domain: DAGVTQSPTHLIKTRGQQVTLRCSPKSGHDTVSWYQQALGQGPQFIFQYYEEEERQRGNFPDRFSGHQFPNYSSELNVNALLLGDSALYLCASSLGTEAFFGQGTRLTVV.

The chain employs TRBV7-6 and TRBJ1-6, with 7 bases aligning to TRBD1. This CDR3 is built from 13 residues. The V and J ends lost 6 bases and 10 bases, in that order; junction bases with no gene match: 6. Germline assignment: CDR1 SGHVS and CDR2 FNYEAQ. The CDR3 here is CASRPTGESPLHF. The CDR3 region has the DNA TGTGCCAGCAGACCCACAGGGGAGTCACCCCTCCACTTT.

This rearrangement joins TRBV4-3 to TRBJ1-5, with D uncertain. The CDR3 is made up of 18 amino acids. V lost 0 bases and J 0 bases, leaving 15 bases between the germline ends. Germline V gene sequence: CDR1 LGHNA, CDR2 YSLEER. CDR3 protein: CASSQDLRAANSNQPQHF. The CDR3 nucleotides read TGCGCCAGCAGCCAAGATTTGAGGGCAGCGAATAGCAATCAGCCCCAGCATTTT.

In nucleotides, the CDR3 is TGTGCCAGCAGCCAAGGTCCCCCGGACGGCGGGAATGGCTACACCTTC. This sequence encodes CASSQGPPDGGNGYTF. The chain combines TRBV4-2 with TRBJ1-2; no firm D call. Trimming stripped 1 base from V and 6 bases from J, with 18 bases between. CDR3 size: 16 residues. CDR1 is LGHNA and CDR2 is YNFKEQ in the germline V gene.

This chain joins TRBV6-6 and TRBJ2-6; D ambiguous. CDR1 and CDR2 (germline): MNHNY, SVGAGI (reference sequence). The V and J ends lost 7 bases and 4 bases respectively, with 2 bases between them. This CDR3 contains 11 residues. CDR3: CASTGANVLTF. CDR3 DNA: TGTGCCAGCACAGGGGCCAACGTCCTGACTTTC.

V is TRBV5-6 and J is TRBJ1-5; D unclear. CDR3 length equals 13 residues. V lost 7 bases and J lost 3, with 11 bases in between. CDR1 SGHDT and CDR2 YYEEEE come from the germline V gene. CDR3 residues: CASSAGINQPQHF. DNA for the CDR3: TGTGCCAGCTCAGCCGGGATCAATCAGCCCCAGCATTTT.

The rearrangement joins TRBV19 to TRBJ1-5; 8 bases fit TRBD1. The CDR3 extends over 15 amino acids. Per the germline V gene, CDR1 is LNHDA and CDR2 is SQIVND (reference sequence). V lost 4 bases, J lost 2 bases, and 4 bases stayed unmatched. Written as DNA, the CDR3 is TGTGCCAGTAGTACGGCGACAGGGGGCAATCAGCCCCAGCATTTT. Protein sequence: CASSTATGGNQPQHF.

This chain connects TRBV5-1 to TRBJ2-7, with D perhaps matching TRBD1 (6 bases). The CDR3 spans 15 residues. Per germline, CDR1 SGHRS and CDR2 YFSETQ. The ends were cut back, 1 base at V and 3 bases at J, with 14 bases in the middle. CDR3: CASSLNAQGIYEQYF. The CDR3 DNA follows: TGCGCCAGCAGCTTGAATGCCCAGGGGATCTACGAGCAGTACTTC.

The gene calls are TRBV6-6 and TRBJ2-5; D not resolved. Germline lookup yields CDR1 MNHNY and CDR2 SVGAGI (reference sequence). The CDR3 has 15 amino acids. Trimming removed 4 bases from V and 7 bases from J, with 19 bases in between. Here the CDR3 reads CASSFTLVSRRTQYF. The CDR3 nucleotides read TGTGCCAGCAGTTTCACCTTGGTGTCTAGGAGGACCCAGTACTTC.

V is TRBV5-1 and J is TRBJ2-2; a possible D gene is TRBD2 (6 bases). The germline V gene has CDR1 SGHRS and CDR2 YFSETQ. The CDR3 covers 16 residues. The V and J ends lost 0 bases and 3 bases respectively, with 12 bases between them. The CDR3 reads CASSLDGGVYTGELFF. The CDR3 DNA follows: TGCGCCAGCAGCTTGGATGGCGGGGTGTACACCGGGGAGCTGTTTTTT.

The genes are TRBV4-1 and TRBJ2-3, with 8 nucleotides matching TRBD2. CDR1 is MGHRA, CDR2 YSYEKL, per germline. Losses at the gene ends were 1 base for V and 3 bases for J; bases not matched to a gene: 6. The CDR3 is made up of 16 amino acids. The CDR3 bases are TGCGCCAGCAGCCAAGCTTTTGCGGGGGGTACAGATACGCAGTATTTT. Its protein is CASSQAFAGGTDTQYF.

The gene calls are TRBV27 and TRBJ1-5, with D perhaps TRBD1 (6 bases). Germline loops: CDR1 MNHEY, CDR2 SMNVEV (reference sequence). V was pared by 1 base and J by 6 bases, with 7 bases between. The CDR3 runs 13 residues. CDR3 DNA sequence: TGTGCCAGCAGTTTATTAGGGGGTCAGCCCCAGCATTTT. This gives the protein CASSLLGGQPQHF.